One and the same sample provided the 5 T cell receptor beta chains below, sequenced in a study of blood T cell repertoires in COVID-19. Only in-frame clones appear in the TCRdb table, and some are missing; sequencing was by immunoSEQ multiplex PCR. The sample shows about 120,000 clones, 82% of them seen only once. Specimen: peripheral blood. All receptors come from a woman aged 70-85 years with acute or convalescent COVID-19.

As for this clone: Other DNA sequences in the sample encode the same CDR3. The rearrangement uses TRBV6-2 or TRBV6-3 and TRBJ2-3; 10 positions match TRBD2. CDR1 and CDR2 (germline): MNHEY, SVGEGT. V lost 2 bases and J lost 6; bases outside the gene matches: 5. The CDR3 has 15 residues. The CDR3 coding sequence is TGTGCCAGCAGTTACGAAGCGGGGGGGCCGGATACGCAGTATTTT. It is translated as CASSYEAGGPDTQYF.

This sequence joins TRBV4-2 and TRBJ1-2; 9 bases line up with TRBD1. J lost 6 bases, V lost 0 bases, and 5 bases had no gene match. Germline CDR1 LGHNA, CDR2 YNFKEQ. The CDR3 runs to 15 residues. This CDR3 reads CASSQEEGTGNGYTF. The CDR3 region has the DNA TGTGCCAGCAGCCAAGAAGAAGGGACAGGGAATGGCTACACCTTC.

The chain has TRBV27 and TRBJ1-2; 9 bases fit TRBD1. CDR1 and CDR2 (germline): MNHEY, SMNVEV (reference sequence). The CDR3 loop spans 16 amino acids. V lost 2 bases to trimming and J lost 4 bases; unmatched junction nucleotides: 8. The CDR3 DNA is TGTGCCAGCAGTTTAGGATTAGGACAGGGGATCTATGGCTACACCTTC. This translates into CASSLGLGQGIYGYTF.

This clone was observed a single time. This sequence joins TRBV29-1 and TRBJ2-3; maybe TRBD1 (6 bases). V lost 3 bases and J lost 9, with 16 bases in between. This CDR3 region has 13 residues. CDR1 and CDR2 from the germline V gene are SQVTM and ANQGSEA. The CDR3 DNA is TGCAGCGTTGATGGGCAGGGGTGGGGGACGCAGTATTTT. As protein: CSVDGQGWGTQYF.

The chain uses TRBV7-3 and TRBJ2-1; D may be TRBD1 (6 bases). The CDR3 has 13 residues. The germline V gene has CDR1 SGHTA and CDR2 FQGTGA. The V gene lost 4 bases and the J gene lost 8 bases, with 12 bases spanning the gap. In nucleotides, the CDR3 is TGTGCCAGCAGCTCCGTCAGGGGCGATGAGCAGTTCTTC. This encodes CASSSVRGDEQFF.